Listed here are 22 T cell receptor beta chains from one sample, sequenced in a study of PD-1 blockade in classical Hodgkin lymphoma. Clones were sequenced by immunoSEQ multiplex PCR, and TCRdb holds only the in-frame ones, with some missing. This sample has around 4,500 clones, with around 87% found just once. The patients all showed relapse after autologous stem cell transplantation, while their brentuximab vedotin exposure varied. Investigators isolated CD4+ T cells from thawed PBMCs through magnetic negative selection. The sequencing used CD4+ T cells from blood, collected at baseline. Receptor source: a human donor with classical Hodgkin lymphoma.

The rearrangement links TRBV11-3 to TRBJ2-5, with a weak D call TRBD1 (7 bases). The CDR3 is 14 residues long. V was pared by 5 bases and J by 2 bases, with 12 bases between. Germline V CDR1 and CDR2: SGHNT, YENEEA. The CDR3 region is CASSPGGTQETQYF. CDR3 DNA: TGTGCCAGCAGCCCAGGGGGGACGCAAGAGACCCAGTACTTC.

In its sample, this clone was seen a few times. The chain recombines TRBV5-1 with TRBJ1-2; no clear D. Germline V gives CDR1 SGHRS, CDR2 YFSETQ. The CDR3 length is 14 residues. Trimming removed 2 bases at V and 6 bases at J, with 14 bases between. CDR3 loop: CASSLWAVSHGYTF. In DNA, the CDR3 is TGCGCCAGCAGCTTATGGGCTGTGTCCCATGGCTACACCTTC.

The rearrangement links TRBV5-1 to TRBJ2-5; D is uncertain. The CDR3 loop spans 11 amino acids. The V gene's germline CDR1 is SGHRS and CDR2 YFSETQ. Trimming took off 4 bases at V and 3 bases at J, with 4 bases between the two ends. The DNA of the CDR3 is TGCGCCAGCAGCATCGAAGAGACCCAGTACTTC. It encodes CASSIEETQYF.

This chain links TRBV9 with TRBJ1-1, with 9 positions matching TRBD1. Germline loops: CDR1 SGDLS, CDR2 YYNGEE. V lost 2 bases and J lost 7; bases outside the gene matches: 3. CDR3 length equals 13 residues. The chain's CDR3 is CASSVTGQGEAFF. Here the CDR3 DNA reads TGTGCCAGCAGCGTCACGGGACAGGGTGAAGCTTTCTTT. The full variable domain, in which reference TRBV9 and TRBJ1-1 provide the parts outside the CDR3, is DSGVTQTPKHLITATGQRVTLRCSPRSGDLSVYWYQQSLDQGLQFLIQYYNGEERAKGNILERFSAQQFPDLHSELNLSSLELGDSALYFCASSVTGQGEAFFGQGTRLTVV.

The chain is built from TRBV6-1 and TRBJ2-1; 10 bases are a match to TRBD1. Germline CDR1 and CDR2: MNHNS and SASEGT. J was trimmed by 12 bases and V by 6 bases; bases with no gene match: 11. The CDR3 sequence is 14 residues long. As DNA, the CDR3 is TGTGCCAGCAGGGGCGGACAGGGGGTAAAGGTGCAGTTCTTC. This sequence encodes CASRGGQGVKVQFF.

This clone came up a few times. V gene TRBV6-1 combines with J gene TRBJ1-2; D may be TRBD1 (5 bases). Looked up from germline, CDR1 is MNHNS and CDR2 is SASEGT. V gave up 1 base and J gave up 4 bases, with 7 bases separating them. CDR3 size: 13 residues. The CDR3 region is CASSEGGTYGYTF. CDR3 bases: TGTGCCAGCAGTGAAGGGGGGACCTATGGCTACACCTTC.

The V gene is TRBV6-1, the J gene TRBJ2-5; tentative D call: TRBD1 (5 bases). V gave up 4 bases and J gave up 5 bases, with 17 bases separating them. The germline V gene encodes CDR1 MNHNS and CDR2 SASEGT. CDR3 length equals 15 residues. This CDR3 is CASSASTDGWETQYF. The CDR3 coding sequence is TGTGCCAGCAGTGCATCGACAGACGGATGGGAGACCCAGTACTTC.

The CDR3 loop is CASSIAGAAGELFF. The DNA for the CDR3 is TGTGCCAGTAGTATAGCGGGGGCGGCCGGGGAGCTGTTTTTT. The V call is TRBV19, the J call TRBJ2-2; D is perhaps TRBD1 or TRBD2 (6 bases each). Between the trimmed V and J ends, which lost 1 base and 6 bases, there was a span of 9 bases. Germline V lookup: CDR1 LNHDA, CDR2 SQIVND (reference sequence). CDR3 size: 14 residues.

The genes are TRBV9 and TRBJ2-1; 8 bases are a match to TRBD1. Germline lookup yields CDR1 SGDLS and CDR2 YYNGEE. The length of the CDR3 is 18 residues. V was pared by 0 bases and J by 7 bases, with 15 bases of the junction left unmatched. CDR3 nucleotides: TGTGCCAGCAGCGTAGGTCCACGGGACAGGCGAGCCTTTAATGAGCAGTTCTTC. Its protein product is CASSVGPRDRRAFNEQFF.

This chain uses TRBV5-1 with TRBJ1-4; 11 positions match TRBD1. V lost 4 bases, J lost 7 bases, and 3 bases stayed unmatched. The CDR3 has 14 amino acids. In germline, CDR1 is SGHRS, CDR2 YFSETQ. The DNA for the CDR3 is TGCGCCAGCAGCCAGGGACAGGGGGGTGAAAAACTGTTTTTT. Protein sequence: CASSQGQGGEKLFF.

This rearrangement joins TRBV6-1 to TRBJ2-1, with D perhaps matching TRBD2 (5 bases). V lost 9 bases and J lost 1, with 13 bases in between. Germline V lookup: CDR1 MNHNS, CDR2 SASEGT. This CDR3 contains 14 residues. The CDR3: CASMRAVSYNEQFF. Here the CDR3 DNA reads TGTGCCAGTATGAGGGCGGTATCCTACAATGAGCAGTTCTTC.

The rearrangement joins TRBV11-3 to TRBJ1-1; D remains unclear. CDR1 and CDR2 (germline): SGHNT, YENEEA. The CDR3 contains 13 residues. V lost 4 bases and J 5 bases, leaving 11 bases between the germline ends. The CDR3 here is CASSSRPGTEAFF. The CDR3 nucleotides are TGTGCCAGCAGCTCCCGACCCGGGACTGAAGCTTTCTTT. Full variable domain (missing parts from reference TRBV11-3 and TRBJ1-1): EAGVVQSPRYKIIEKKQPVAFWCNPISGHNTLYWYLQNLGQGPELLIRYENEEAVDDSQLPKDRFSAERLKGVDSTLKIQPAELGDSAVYLCASSSRPGTEAFFGQGTRLTVV.

Within the sample, this clone is large. J is TRBJ1-5 and V is TRBV15; D remains ambiguous. CDR3 length: 15 residues. The germline V and J ends were trimmed by 0 bases and 8 bases, with 14 bases remaining between them. From germline, CDR1 is LNHNV and CDR2 YYDKDF (reference sequence). The CDR3 is CATSRDGLGSKPQHF. CDR3 coding DNA: TGTGCCACCAGCAGAGATGGGTTGGGTAGTAAGCCCCAGCATTTT.

This clone was seen once. V usage is TRBV9 and J usage is TRBJ1-1, with D possibly TRBD1 on 5 matching bases. The germline CDR1 and CDR2 sequences are SGDLS and YYNGEE. Trimming left V 4 bases short and J 3 bases short, with 19 bases between. This CDR3 region has 16 residues. CDR3 amino acids: CASSPPAWRGDTEAFF. The CDR3 nucleotides read TGTGCCAGCAGCCCTCCTGCGTGGAGGGGAGACACTGAAGCTTTCTTT.

The CDR3 spells CASSPRGLGHEQYF. The DNA for the CDR3 is TGTGCCAGCTCACCGCGGGGACTCGGGCACGAGCAGTACTTC. The J gene is TRBJ2-7, the V gene TRBV18, with D possibly being TRBD2 (6 bases). From germline, CDR1 is KGHSH and CDR2 LQKENI. The CDR3 sequence is 14 residues long. V was pared by 3 bases and J by 5 bases, with 14 bases between.

This chain connects TRBV30 to TRBJ2-3, with D possibly matching TRBD1 (6 bases). CDR3 length: 15 amino acids. The V end lost 0 bases, the J end lost 10 bases, and 20 bases lay between the germline ends. Germline CDR1 is GTSNPN and CDR2 is SVGIG (reference sequence). This CDR3 is CAWSVVQGSGGAQYF. The DNA of the CDR3 is TGTGCCTGGAGTGTAGTACAGGGAAGTGGTGGGGCGCAGTATTTT. Together with reference TRBV30 and TRBJ2-3, the CDR3 gives the full variable domain: SQTIHQWPATLVQPVGSPLSLECTVEGTSNPNLYWYRQAAGRGLQLLFYSVGIGQISSEVPQNLSASRPQDRQFILSSKKLLLSDSGFYLCAWSVVQGSGGAQYFGPGTRLTVL.

This clone was counted between two and nine times. This sequence joins TRBV7-3 and TRBJ2-7; D is undetermined. The CDR3 totals 13 residues. Germline values: CDR1 SGHTA, CDR2 FQGTGA. V lost 5 bases and J lost 6, with 14 bases in between. The CDR3 loop reads CASSQEPSTEQYF. The CDR3 region has the DNA TGTGCCAGCAGCCAAGAACCCAGTACCGAGCAGTACTTC. The whole variable domain, remainder taken from reference TRBV7-3 and TRBJ2-7, is GAGVSQTPSNKVTEKGKYVELRCDPISGHTALYWYRQSLGQGPEFLIYFQGTGAADDSGLPNDRFFAVRPEGSVSTLKIQRTERGDSAVYLCASSQEPSTEQYFGPGTRLTVT.

The gene calls are TRBV19 and TRBJ2-3, with 10 bases matching TRBD2. V dropped 6 bases and J dropped 5; count of bases not matched to a gene: 11. This CDR3 has 16 residues. Germline lookup yields CDR1 LNHDA and CDR2 SQIVND (reference sequence). DNA of the CDR3: TGTGCCAGTAGACCCCTAGCGGGGGCCGCCGAAGATACGCAGTATTTT. It codes for CASRPLAGAAEDTQYF.

The chain links TRBV28 to TRBJ2-3; D remains ambiguous. This CDR3 comprises 13 residues. Germline CDR1 and CDR2: MDHEN and SYDVKM. V was clipped by 8 bases and J by 5 bases, with 14 bases between them. As DNA, the CDR3 is TGTGCCAGCGGGATGCATGGATTAGATACGCAGTATTTT. Translated, it gives CASGMHGLDTQYF. The full variable domain, completed using reference TRBV28 and TRBJ2-3, is DVKVTQSSRYLVKRTGEKVFLECVQDMDHENMFWYRQDPGLGLRLIYFSYDVKMKEKGDIPEGYSVSREKKERFSLILESASTNQTSMYLCASGMHGLDTQYFGPGTRLTVL.

The chain links TRBV6-4 to TRBJ2-1; a possible D gene is TRBD1 (6 bases). Germline values: CDR1 MRHNA, CDR2 SNTAGT. Trimming stripped 4 bases from V and 6 bases from J, with 16 bases between. The CDR3 is made up of 15 amino acids. In DNA form, the CDR3 reads TGTGCCAGCAGTGCCAGCCAGGACAGTATCAATGAGCAGTTCTTC. Translating it yields CASSASQDSINEQFF.

The chain links TRBV7-2 to TRBJ1-2; 7 bases map to TRBD1. Germline V gene data show CDR1 as SGHTA and CDR2 as FQGNSA. The ends lost 5 bases at V and 0 bases at J; junction bases unmatched: 6. There are 15 residues in the CDR3. The CDR3 loop reads CASSQGGHTNYGYTF. The CDR3 region has the DNA TGTGCCAGCAGCCAGGGGGGACATACTAACTATGGCTACACCTTC.

The V call is TRBV7-8, the J call TRBJ2-1; D might be TRBD2 (6 bases). Germline V lookup: CDR1 SGHVS, CDR2 FQNEAQ. The V and J ends lost 0 bases and 9 bases respectively, with 6 bases between them. The CDR3 covers 12 residues. The CDR3 spells CASSLARGEQFF. The CDR3 DNA reads as TGTGCCAGCAGCTTAGCGCGGGGTGAGCAGTTCTTC.